The rows below give T cell receptor beta chains drawn from one sample of a study of beta chain features in type 1 diabetes. Using immunoSEQ multiplex PCR, the repertoire was profiled, and TCRdb retains in-frame clones only, with some absent. The data hold about 140,000 clones, with around a tenth observed a single time. Sequencing input: central memory CD4+ T cells from blood. These receptors were collected from a woman aged 40 to 49 in good health. The CDR3 runs from the conserved cysteine through the conserved F or W. A D gene is named only where the DNA matches it firmly. Size values are once, few and many counts, or a class for expanded clones, and some rows have none.

clone_size cdr3_length d_call j_call v_call cdr3_aa cdr3_nt
- 13 - TRBJ1-1 TRBV10-3 CAISAVGNTEAFF TGTGCCATCAGTGCCGTCGGGAACACTGAAGCTTTCTTT
- 14 - TRBJ1-1 TRBV6-5 CASNRGAGDTEAFF TGTGCCAGCAATCGGGGAGCTGGAGACACTGAAGCTTTCTTT
few 13 - TRBJ2-3 TRBV10-1 CARRTISADTQYF TGCGCCAGACGGACTATTTCAGCAGATACGCAGTATTTT
- 16 TRBD1 TRBJ2-7 TRBV5-5 CASSDTRTGGYGEQYF TGTGCCAGCAGCGACACCCGGACAGGGGGCTACGGCGAGCAGTACTTC
- 15 TRBD2 TRBJ2-2 TRBV29-1 CSVMGGTSYTGELFF TGCAGCGTGATGGGGGGGACTTCCTACACCGGGGAGCTGTTTTTT
- 15 - TRBJ2-3 TRBV5-1 CASSPWTATKDTQYF TGCGCCAGCAGCCCATGGACAGCAACCAAAGATACGCAGTATTTT
- 16 TRBD2 TRBJ2-3 TRBV4-1 CASSQAGTSGTDTQYF TGCGCCAGCAGCCAGGCCGGGACTAGCGGGACAGATACGCAGTATTTT
few 14 - TRBJ1-5 TRBV2 CASSGTRFGQPQHF TGTGCCAGCAGCGGGACTAGGTTCGGGCAGCCCCAGCATTTT
- 15 - TRBJ1-5 TRBV7-2 CASSLASAGPQPQHF TGTGCCAGCAGCTTAGCGTCCGCAGGCCCTCAGCCCCAGCATTTT
- 14 - TRBJ2-3 TRBV5-1 CASSLSRDGDTQYF TGCGCCAGCAGCTTGTCCAGGGATGGAGATACGCAGTATTTT
- 15 - TRBJ1-5 TRBV6-5 CASSYEYGSSQPQHF TGTGCCAGCAGTTACGAGTACGGGTCTAGTCAGCCCCAGCATTTT
few 15 - TRBJ1-2 TRBV11-2 CASSLADSFYYGYTF TGTGCCAGCAGCTTAGCAGACAGTTTTTACTATGGCTACACCTTC
- 13 - TRBJ1-2 TRBV27 CASSKQGPYGYTF TGTGCCAGCAGCAAACAGGGCCCTTATGGCTACACCTTC
few 12 - TRBJ2-5 TRBV2 CASTLSVENQYF TGTGCCAGCACTCTATCTGTGGAGAACCAGTACTTC
- 14 - TRBJ1-2 TRBV5-5 CASSLSWTEAGYTF TGTGCCAGCAGCTTATCATGGACAGAAGCGGGCTACACCTTC
- 15 TRBD1 TRBJ2-7 TRBV5-1 CASSSYMTGVYEQYF TGCGCCAGCAGCTCCTATATGACAGGGGTCTACGAGCAGTACTTC
few 14 TRBD1 TRBJ1-5 TRBV18 CASSQGQGEQPQHF TGTGCCAGCTCCCAGGGACAGGGGGAGCAGCCCCAGCATTTT
once 17 TRBD1 TRBJ1-6 TRBV5-6 CASSLAGQGLDNSPLHF TGTGCCAGCAGCTTGGCGGGACAGGGTTTGGATAATTCACCCCTCCACTTT
few 15 - TRBJ1-5 TRBV2 CASSEEFGGSQPQHF TGTGCCAGCAGTGAAGAGTTTGGGGGGAGTCAGCCCCAGCATTTT
few 15 - TRBJ2-5 TRBV5-4 CASSTRLEGGETQYF TGTGCCAGCAGCACCCGACTGGAGGGAGGAGAGACCCAGTACTTC
few 15 TRBD2 TRBJ2-4 TRBV5-1 CASSLALGRGNIQYF TGCGCCAGCAGCTTGGCCTTGGGGAGGGGCAACATTCAGTACTTC
few 15 TRBD1 TRBJ2-7 TRBV6-5 CASSYPGQGDHEQYF TGTGCCAGCAGTTACCCGGGACAGGGTGACCACGAGCAGTACTTC
few 13 TRBD1 TRBJ1-2 TRBV7-9 CASSYDRVGGYTF TGTGCCAGCAGCTATGACAGGGTGGGCGGCTACACCTTC
few 14 - TRBJ1-1 TRBV7-2 CASSPSSPRAEAFF TGTGCCAGCAGCCCCAGCTCCCCGCGGGCTGAAGCTTTCTTT
few 15 - TRBJ2-7 TRBV27 CASSGLRRGLYEQYF TGTGCCAGCAGTGGTTTGCGCAGGGGTCTCTACGAGCAGTACTTC
few 15 TRBD2 TRBJ2-2 TRBV9 CASSTGRSNTGELFF TGTGCCAGCAGCACCGGGAGGTCGAACACCGGGGAGCTGTTTTTT
many 12 - TRBJ2-2 TRBV29-1 CSGTRGVGELFF TGCAGCGGGACTAGGGGGGTCGGGGAGCTGTTTTTT
few 14 - TRBJ1-5 TRBV15 CATSREYSNQPQHF TGTGCCACCAGCAGAGAATATAGCAATCAGCCCCAGCATTTT
- 14 - TRBJ2-5 TRBV4-1 CASNGGFGQETQYF TGCGCCAGCAATGGGGGGTTCGGACAAGAGACCCAGTACTTC
few 12 - TRBJ2-7 TRBV5-6 CASSLVGLEQYF TGTGCCAGCAGCTTGGTGGGCCTCGAGCAGTACTTC
- 19 TRBD1 TRBJ1-2 TRBV10-3 CAISDSLNFRDRVNYGYTF TGTGCCATCAGTGATTCCCTAAATTTCCGGGACAGAGTTAACTATGGCTACACCTTC
few 14 TRBD1 TRBJ2-7 TRBV7-7 CASSLAGQGYEQYF TGTGCCAGCAGCTTAGCGGGACAGGGATACGAGCAGTACTTC
many 14 - TRBJ2-5 TRBV7-9 CASSLSWGSETQYF TGTGCCAGCAGCTTATCATGGGGCTCAGAGACCCAGTACTTC
- 15 TRBD2 TRBJ2-7 TRBV6-1 CASPPLAGGTYEQYF TGTGCCAGCCCACCGCTAGCGGGGGGGACCTACGAGCAGTACTTC
- 17 TRBD2 TRBJ2-7 TRBV25-1 CASSGTGRGVPSYEQYF TGTGCCAGCAGTGGGACTGGGCGGGGGGTCCCCTCCTACGAGCAGTACTTC
- 16 TRBD2 TRBJ2-3 TRBV5-1 CASSLGLAGGRDTQYF TGCGCCAGCAGCCTGGGACTAGCGGGGGGGCGGGATACGCAGTATTTT
- 15 - TRBJ2-3 TRBV5-1 CASSLRGLATDTQYF TGCGCCAGCAGCTTGCGGGGACTTGCCACAGATACGCAGTATTTT
- 14 - TRBJ1-2 TRBV5-4 CASSLDGGPYGYTF TGTGCCAGCAGCTTGGATGGGGGCCCCTATGGCTACACCTTC
few 14 TRBD2 TRBJ2-2 TRBV5-1 CASSLAGGVTELFF TGCGCCAGCAGCTTGGCCGGGGGGGTAACGGAGCTGTTTTTT
- 14 - TRBJ1-2 TRBV6-5 CASSFPGNPEGYTF TGTGCCAGCAGTTTTCCCGGGAACCCGGAGGGCTACACCTTC
- 14 - TRBJ1-1 TRBV29-1 CSVEPRGRPTEAFF TGCAGCGTTGAACCTCGAGGCCGCCCCACTGAAGCTTTCTTT
few 14 - TRBJ1-6 TRBV19 CASSTTGPESPLHF TGTGCCAGTAGTACTACAGGGCCCGAATCACCCCTCCACTTT
few 12 - TRBJ1-3 TRBV11-2 CASSPNGNTIYF TGTGCCAGCAGCCCCAATGGAAACACCATATATTTT